This T cell receptor beta chain was obtained from a study of CXCR3-negative and CXCR3-positive naive CD8 T cells. Germline V gene data show CDR1 as KGHSH and CDR2 as LQKENI. CDR3 size: 15 residues. Study-wide findings and caveats: Surface CD5 looked about the same in the naive subsets, so the authors worked out TCR strength from TRB CDR3 properties.

The authors prepared UMI-labeled TRB cDNA libraries by 5' RACE. From its re-call of the 5' RACE reads, TCRdb lists each CDR3 protein once, without DNA. The sample table includes over 45,000 distinct CDR3 sequences. In regard to this clonotype: What it recognizes is unknown.

Naive CD8+ T cells were CD45RO-CCR7+CD27+CD95-. This sequence originates from a human donor in good health. Some clones in this sample may be carry-over from other donors' samples. Material for sequencing was naive CXCR3- CD8+ T cells from blood. Subset indicated: CD45RO-CCR7+CD27+CD95- naive CD8+ T cells lacking CXCR3 (TNR3-). The chain is built from TRBV18 and TRBJ1-5. CDR3 in amino acids: CASSPAGPGNQPQHF.